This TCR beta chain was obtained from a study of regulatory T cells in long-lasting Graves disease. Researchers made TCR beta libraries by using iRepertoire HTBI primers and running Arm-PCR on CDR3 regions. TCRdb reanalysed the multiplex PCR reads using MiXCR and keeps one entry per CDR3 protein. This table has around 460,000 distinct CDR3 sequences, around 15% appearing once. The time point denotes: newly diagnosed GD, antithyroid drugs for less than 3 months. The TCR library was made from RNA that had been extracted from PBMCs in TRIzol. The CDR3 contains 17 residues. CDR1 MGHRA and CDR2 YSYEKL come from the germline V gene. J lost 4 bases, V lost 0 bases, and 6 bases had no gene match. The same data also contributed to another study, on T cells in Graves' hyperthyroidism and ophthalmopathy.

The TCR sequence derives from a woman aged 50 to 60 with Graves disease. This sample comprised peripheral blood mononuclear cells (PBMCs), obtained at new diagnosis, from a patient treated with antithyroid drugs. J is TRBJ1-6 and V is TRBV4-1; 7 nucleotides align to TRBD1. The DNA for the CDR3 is TGCGCCAGCAGCCAAGAGCCCGACAGGGCTTATAATTCACCCCTCCACTTT. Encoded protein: CASSQEPDRAYNSPLHF.